This TCR beta chain was captured in a study of cytomegalovirus exposure and HLA in healthy donors. Across the study: A prior analysis found 90 million to 120 million unique TCR beta sequences from 150 million to 200 million T cells. The study's findings and limits: Previous analysis showed most TCR beta V segments were productive about 90% or about 30% of the time.

About this clone itself: Its target is not known.

Germline-derived CDR1 and CDR2 are SGHTA and FQGNSA. Deletions cut 5 bases from V and 5 bases from J, with 10 bases between. This CDR3 contains 14 residues. Researchers ran the PCR with 60 Vbeta and 13 Jbeta primers. Assay: immunoSEQ multiplex PCR; the TCRdb copy retains only in-frame clones and omits some. The table includes roughly 150,000 clones, roughly 70% detected once. The source material was PBMCs. The TCR sequence derives from a woman between 18 and 29 years old in good health and CMV-seropositive. The chain employs TRBV7-2 and TRBJ1-6; no clear D. The CDR3, as DNA: TGTGCCAGCAGCGTCCAGACAAATAATTCACCCCTCCACTTT. Residues: CASSVQTNNSPLHF.